The 25 T cell receptor beta chains below all came from one sample that was sequenced in a study of memory CD4+ T cells and cytomegalovirus serostatus. Single viable CD3+CD4+CD8-CD45RO+ cells were sorted as the memory CD4+ T cells. Sequencing was performed with immunoSEQ multiplex PCR; in TCRdb, only in-frame clones are kept and a portion is missing. The sample includes 50,000 or so clones, around 80% seen only once; the top ten take more than 1.5%. Sequenced sample: memory CD4+ T cells from blood. The receptor set was obtained from an adult in good health and CMV-seronegative.

The genes are TRBV11-3 and TRBJ2-5, with TRBD2 matching 8 bases. This CDR3 is built from 15 residues. V was clipped by 5 bases and J by 10 bases; unmatched bases: 15. The germline CDR1 and CDR2 sequences are SGHNT and YENEEA. The CDR3 DNA follows: TGTGCCAGCAGCCTTGGAGTAGCGGGGATCCGGGACCAGTACTTC. Translated, it gives CASSLGVAGIRDQYF. The full variable domain, completed using reference TRBV11-3 and TRBJ2-5, is EAGVVQSPRYKIIEKKQPVAFWCNPISGHNTLYWYLQNLGQGPELLIRYENEEAVDDSQLPKDRFSAERLKGVDSTLKIQPAELGDSAVYLCASSLGVAGIRDQYFGPGTRLLVL.

The V call is TRBV10-1, the J call TRBJ2-1, with D possibly being TRBD2 (6 bases). The CDR3 extends over 17 amino acids. In germline, CDR1 is WNHNN, CDR2 SYGVQD (reference sequence). V was clipped by 8 bases and J by 4 bases, with 24 bases between them. The CDR3 sequence: CASSNVRTITGYNEQFF. CDR3 DNA sequence: TGCGCCAGCTCAAATGTCCGGACTATAACGGGTTACAATGAGCAGTTCTTC.

The J gene is TRBJ2-3, the V gene TRBV2; D not resolved. With 6 bases removed from V and 2 bases from J, the gap between germline ends came to 12 bases. The CDR3 sequence is 14 residues long. Germline V gene data show CDR1 as SNHLY and CDR2 as FYNNEI. The CDR3 loop reads CASSRVEPTDTQYF. In DNA form, the CDR3 reads TGTGCCAGCAGCCGAGTTGAGCCCACAGATACGCAGTATTTT.

The chain combines TRBV19 with TRBJ2-1, with 8 bases matching TRBD2. The CDR3 runs to 15 residues. V lost 6 bases to trimming and J lost 4 bases; unmatched junction nucleotides: 8. Germline-derived CDR1 and CDR2 are LNHDA and SQIVND (reference sequence). As DNA, the CDR3 is TGTGCCAGTAGGACCCAAGCGGGGGCATACAATGAGCAGTTCTTC. Translated, it gives CASRTQAGAYNEQFF.

The chain recombines TRBV2 with TRBJ2-7, with 8 bases lining up with TRBD1. The germline V gene has CDR1 SNHLY and CDR2 FYNNEI. The CDR3 is made up of 17 amino acids. Losses at the gene ends were 7 bases for V and 1 base for J; bases not matched to a gene: 15. As DNA, the CDR3 is TGTGCCAGCACGGGTGCGGCCCTGACAGGGGCATCCTACGAGCAGTACTTC. Encoded protein: CASTGAALTGASYEQYF. The full variable domain, its missing parts supplied by reference TRBV2 and TRBJ2-7, is EPEVTQTPSHQVTQMGQEVILRCVPISNHLYFYWYRQILGQKVEFLVSFYNNEISEKSEIFDDQFSVERPDGSNFTLKIRSTKLEDSAMYFCASTGAALTGASYEQYFGPGTRLTVT.

As for this clone: The identical CDR3 is also encoded by other nucleotide sequences in the sample. The chain uses TRBV9 and TRBJ1-4; possibly TRBD1 for D (5 bases). The CDR3 consists of 14 residues. The germline V gene has CDR1 SGDLS and CDR2 YYNGEE. Trimming took off 1 base at V and 3 bases at J, with 7 bases between the two ends. The CDR3 region is CASSVQGSNEKLFF. CDR3 coding DNA: TGTGCCAGCAGCGTACAGGGCTCTAATGAAAAACTGTTTTTT.

The rearrangement uses TRBV9 and TRBJ1-1, with D unresolved. Germline V gives CDR1 SGDLS, CDR2 YYNGEE. The CDR3 has 15 amino acids. V was trimmed by 0 bases and J by 1 base, leaving 10 bases between them. The CDR3 protein is CASSVDPAPNTEAFF. CDR3 nucleotide sequence: TGTGCCAGCAGCGTAGACCCGGCGCCGAACACTGAAGCTTTCTTT.

The chain joins TRBV5-6 to TRBJ2-3; maybe TRBD2 (6 bases). CDR1 SGHDT and CDR2 YYEEEE come from the germline V gene. Trimming stripped 2 bases from V and 4 bases from J, with 14 bases between. The CDR3 has 15 amino acids. The CDR3 is CASSFGAAGPDTQYF. The CDR3 DNA reads TGTGCCAGCAGCTTTGGGGCGGCGGGACCAGATACGCAGTATTTT.

The J gene is TRBJ2-6, the V gene TRBV15; TRBD1 aligns across 8 bases. Germline lookup yields CDR1 LNHNV and CDR2 YYDKDF (reference sequence). The trim removed 3 bases at V and 2 bases at J, leaving 6 bases unmatched. This CDR3 comprises 17 residues. CDR3 protein: CATSSGTGWAGANVLTF. As DNA, the CDR3 is TGTGCCACCAGCAGCGGGACAGGATGGGCTGGGGCCAACGTCCTGACTTTC.

The J gene is TRBJ2-1, the V gene TRBV10-2; the D gene could be TRBD1 or TRBD2 (5 bases each). Germline loops: CDR1 WSHSY, CDR2 SAAADI. V was cut by 4 bases and J by 4 bases, with 8 bases left in between. The CDR3 is 13 amino acids. In nucleotides, the CDR3 is TGCGCCAGCAGTGTCGAGGGGTACAATGAGCAGTTCTTC. It specifies CASSVEGYNEQFF.

The chain uses TRBV25-1 and TRBJ1-5; D may be TRBD1 (6 bases). The CDR3 is made up of 14 amino acids. Per the germline V gene, CDR1 is MGHDK and CDR2 is SYGVNS. V was cut by 8 bases and J by 4 bases, with 15 bases left in between. CDR3 nucleotides: TGTGCCAGCTCGGGGAGAGGGGGGAATCAGCCCCAGCATTTT. It encodes CASSGRGGNQPQHF.

J is TRBJ1-1 and V is TRBV20-1; D unclear. This CDR3 is 11 amino acids long. Trimming shortened V by 6 bases and J by 1 base, and 6 bases separated the two germline ends. Germline V gene lookup returns CDR1 DFQATT and CDR2 SNEGSKA (reference sequence). CDR3 sequence (DNA): TGCAGTGCGATGGAGAACACTGAAGCTTTCTTT. Its protein product is CSAMENTEAFF.

CDR3 region: CAWRLRSGGATDTQYF. The CDR3 DNA reads TGTGCCTGGAGGCTACGAAGCGGGGGGGCGACAGATACGCAGTATTTT. The gene calls are TRBV30 and TRBJ2-3, with 10 bases fitting TRBD2. Germline CDR1 and CDR2: GTSNPN and SVGIG (reference sequence). This CDR3 is built from 16 residues. The J segment lost 3 bases and the V segment lost 3 bases, leaving 9 bases of the junction unmatched. Based on the CDR3 plus reference TRBV30 and TRBJ2-3, the full variable domain is SQTIHQWPATLVQPVGSPLSLECTVEGTSNPNLYWYRQAAGRGLQLLFYSVGIGQISSEVPQNLSASRPQDRQFILSSKKLLLSDSGFYLCAWRLRSGGATDTQYFGPGTRLTVL.

The gene calls are TRBV7-9 and TRBJ1-2; D gene ambiguous. V lost 7 bases and J lost 4, with 16 bases in between. This CDR3 contains 14 residues. CDR1 is SEHNR, CDR2 FQNEAQ, per germline (reference sequence). CDR3 coding DNA: TGTGCCAGCACCAATCGGGCAGGAGGCTATGGCTACACCTTC. It codes for CASTNRAGGYGYTF. Full variable domain (missing parts from reference TRBV7-9 and TRBJ1-2): DTGVSQNPRHKITKRGQNVTFRCDPISEHNRLYWYRQTLGQGPEFLTYFQNEAQLEKSRLLSDRFSAERPKGSFSTLEIQRTEQGDSAMYLCASTNRAGGYGYTFGSGTRLTVV.

This sequence joins TRBV5-1 and TRBJ2-1, with TRBD1 matching 10 bases. Trimming took 3 bases from V and 9 from J; bases not matched to a gene: 3. The CDR3 runs 13 residues. Germline V CDR1 and CDR2: SGHRS, YFSETQ. CDR3 DNA sequence: TGCGCCAGCAGCTCGGGACAGGGGATTGAGCAGTTCTTC. Protein: CASSSGQGIEQFF.

J is TRBJ2-2 and V is TRBV7-9, with D perhaps TRBD1 or TRBD2 (5 bases each). Germline V gene lookup returns CDR1 SEHNR and CDR2 FQNEAQ (reference sequence). The CDR3 is 15 residues long. V lost 3 bases and J 2 bases, leaving 10 bases between the germline ends. The CDR3 reads CASSLGRENTGELFF. As DNA, the CDR3 is TGTGCCAGCAGCTTGGGACGGGAAAACACCGGGGAGCTGTTTTTT.

The chain couples TRBV9 to TRBJ1-1; possible D gene TRBD1, 6 bases. V was cut by 0 bases and J by 4 bases, with 10 bases left in between. CDR1 SGDLS and CDR2 YYNGEE come from the germline V gene. CDR3 length: 14 residues. This CDR3 is CASSVEGVSTEAFF. The CDR3 DNA reads as TGTGCCAGCAGCGTAGAGGGGGTAAGCACTGAAGCTTTCTTT.

The CDR3 DNA sequence: TGCGCCAGCAGCCACCCCCCCCAAGGGCCGAACACCGGGGAGCTGTTTTTT. Protein sequence: CASSHPPQGPNTGELFF. The J gene is TRBJ2-2, the V gene TRBV4-3; D is ambiguous. The length of the CDR3 is 17 residues. V was trimmed by 3 bases and J by 0 bases, leaving 14 bases between them. Germline V lookup: CDR1 LGHNA, CDR2 YSLEER.

The rearrangement uses TRBV28 and TRBJ1-2; 7 positions match TRBD1. The V segment lost 7 bases and the J segment 2 bases; nucleotides outside the gene matches: 7. Germline V gene lookup returns CDR1 MDHEN and CDR2 SYDVKM. The CDR3 consists of 14 residues. CDR3 coding DNA: TGTGCCAGCAAGGCAGGGGGTGAGAACTATGGCTACACCTTC. This translates into CASKAGGENYGYTF.

This chain joins TRBV5-1 and TRBJ2-7; 10 positions agree with TRBD2. The CDR3 extends over 15 amino acids. V gave up 4 bases and J gave up 3 bases; unmatched junction bases: 7. Looked up from germline, CDR1 is SGHRS and CDR2 is YFSETQ. The CDR3 sequence: CASSLGLALNYEQYF. The CDR3 DNA sequence: TGCGCCAGCAGCCTGGGACTAGCGCTGAACTACGAGCAGTACTTC.

The J gene is TRBJ1-2, the V gene TRBV11-2, with D maybe TRBD1 (6 bases). The CDR3 is 15 amino acids. Between the trimmed V and J ends, which lost 2 bases and 4 bases, there was a span of 14 bases. The V gene's germline CDR1 is SGHAT and CDR2 FQNNGV. CDR3 loop: CASSLFIRTAYGYTF. CDR3 DNA sequence: TGTGCCAGCAGCTTATTCATCCGGACAGCCTATGGCTACACCTTC.

This clone was counted only a few times. V and J are TRBV5-4 and TRBJ1-2; 8 bases match TRBD1. The germline V gene encodes CDR1 SGHNT and CDR2 YYREEE (reference sequence). Trimming at V came to 4 bases and at J to 2 bases, leaving 4 bases not matched to a gene. The CDR3 runs 14 residues. CDR3 in DNA: TGTGCCAGCAGCAACCGACAGGGGAACTATGGCTACACCTTC. Translation: CASSNRQGNYGYTF.

The gene calls are TRBV25-1 and TRBJ1-2; 9 nucleotides line up with TRBD1. Trimming cost V 6 bases and J 5 bases; bases outside gene matches: 4. Germline CDR1 reads MGHDK; CDR2 reads SYGVNS. CDR3 length: 13 residues. Written as DNA, the CDR3 is TGTGCCAGCAGGTTGGACAGGGGATATGGCTACACCTTC. This codes for CASRLDRGYGYTF.

The chain joins TRBV27 to TRBJ1-2; no definite D call. This CDR3 contains 14 residues. V was cut by 7 bases and J by 2 bases, with 14 bases left in between. CDR1 and CDR2 (germline): MNHEY, SMNVEV (reference sequence). CDR3 loop: CASTPGGRNYGYTF. In DNA, the CDR3 is TGTGCCAGCACCCCGGGAGGGCGGAACTATGGCTACACCTTC.

This chain joins TRBV27 and TRBJ1-4, with D possibly matching TRBD1 (6 bases). The CDR3 covers 14 residues. CDR1 is MNHEY and CDR2 is SMNVEV in the germline V gene (reference sequence). The V and J ends lost 0 bases and 7 bases respectively, with 9 bases between them. CDR3 nucleotides: TGTGCCAGCAGTTTATCCAGGGGAACTGAAAAACTGTTTTTT. It codes for CASSLSRGTEKLFF.